The next 32 T cell receptor beta chains were all read from a single sample in a study of blood T cells in healthy people across ages. Sample-barcoded 5' priming and a J-beta primer mix drove a second PCR of roughly 6 to 12 cycles. From the 5' RACE reads, TCRdb called clonotypes with MiXCR, one entry per CDR3 protein. The table includes roughly 900,000 distinct CDR3 sequences, roughly 50% detected once. Source material: blood. The origin of the receptors is a young man in good health.

This sequence joins TRBV20-1 and TRBJ1-1, with 8 bases matching TRBD1. The CDR3 length is 15 residues. Per germline, CDR1 DFQATT and CDR2 SNEGSKA (reference sequence). V was pared by 6 bases and J by 1 base, with 10 bases of the junction left unmatched. The CDR3 reads CSAGDRGRRNTEAFF. The CDR3 DNA follows: TGCAGTGCCGGCGACAGGGGTCGGCGGAACACTGAAGCTTTCTTT.

The chain is built from TRBV7-2 and TRBJ2-2, with TRBD1 matching 8 bases. V was clipped by 8 bases and J by 6 bases; unmatched bases: 14. The CDR3 covers 16 residues. The V gene's germline CDR1 is SGHTA and CDR2 FQGNSA. Written as DNA, the CDR3 is TGTGCCAGCGTCACTCGACAGGGGAGTATGGCCGGGGAGCTGTTTTTT. It specifies CASVTRQGSMAGELFF.

This clonotype turned up a few times. This chain joins TRBV12-3 or TRBV12-4 and TRBJ2-2, with 10 positions matching TRBD2. The J segment lost 2 bases and the V segment lost 4 bases, leaving 10 bases of the junction unmatched. The CDR3 covers 18 residues. The CDR3 region is CASSSSSGGLHNTGELFF. CDR3 DNA sequence: TGTGCCAGCAGTTCCTCTAGCGGGGGTCTTCATAACACCGGGGAGCTGTTTTTT.

This clonotype showed up just a few times. This chain connects TRBV18 to TRBJ2-3; D may correspond to TRBD1 or TRBD2 (6 bases each). V was trimmed by 0 bases and J by 0 bases, leaving 10 bases between them. The CDR3 covers 16 residues. The germline V gene encodes CDR1 KGHSH and CDR2 LQKENI. The CDR3 region has the DNA TGTGCCAGCTCACCACCGAACGGGGGCAGCACAGATACGCAGTATTTT. Translated: CASSPPNGGSTDTQYF.

The J gene is TRBJ2-5, the V gene TRBV7-9; 10 bases are shared with TRBD2. The assigned J gene may be wrong: the sequence end matches TRBJ2-7 better. This CDR3 contains 15 residues. Germline lookup yields CDR1 SEHNR and CDR2 FQNEAQ (reference sequence). The CDR3 loop is CASSSRSGGEYEQYF. The CDR3 DNA follows: TGTGCCAGCAGCTCAAGGAGCGGGGGGGAATACGAGCAGTACTTC.

The chain carries TRBV20-1 and TRBJ1-1, with a possible D match to TRBD1 (5 bases). The CDR3 loop spans 11 amino acids. Germline CDR1 DFQATT, CDR2 SNEGSKA (reference sequence). V gave up 5 bases and J gave up 7 bases, with 11 bases separating them. This CDR3 is CSARTGHEAFF. CDR3 nucleotide sequence: TGCAGTGCTCGTACGGGGCATGAAGCTTTCTTT.

This clonotype was counted between two and nine times. CDR3 bases: TGTGCCAGCGGGACAGGGGTATACGAGCAGTACTTC. It encodes CASGTGVYEQYF. The chain uses TRBV5-6 and TRBJ2-7; 10 positions match TRBD1. The CDR3 loop spans 12 amino acids. The V segment lost 7 bases and the J segment 4 bases; nucleotides outside the gene matches: 2. Germline values: CDR1 SGHDT, CDR2 YYEEEE.

The CDR3 DNA reads TGTGCCAGCAGTTTAAGTTGGGACAGGGACCACGAGCAGTACTTC. Translated: CASSLSWDRDHEQYF. This chain links TRBV28 with TRBJ2-7, with 9 bases identical to TRBD1. From germline, CDR1 is MDHEN and CDR2 SYDVKM. The CDR3 is made up of 15 amino acids. Germline trimming cut 2 bases from V and 5 bases from J; bases unmatched to any gene: 7.

The V and J genes are TRBV4-1 and TRBJ2-7; possibly TRBD2 for D (6 bases). V was clipped by 5 bases and J by 6 bases, with 17 bases between them. This CDR3 region has 14 residues. The germline V gene encodes CDR1 MGHRA and CDR2 YSYEKL. CDR3 sequence (DNA): TGCGCCAGCAGCACCCACGAGAGGGGAGGCGAGCAGTACTTC. It is translated as CASSTHERGGEQYF.

This clonotype was observed a few times. The chain has TRBV29-1 and TRBJ2-5; a weak D match, TRBD1 (6 bases). In germline, CDR1 is SQVTM, CDR2 ANQGSEA. V lost 4 bases to trimming and J lost 7 bases, with 13 bases between them. This CDR3 is built from 12 residues. CDR3 loop: CSVVQGYGTQYF. DNA of the CDR3: TGCAGCGTTGTGCAGGGGTATGGGACCCAGTACTTC.

This chain uses TRBV7-2 with TRBJ2-1, with 7 bases that match TRBD2. This CDR3 contains 15 residues. Germline CDR1 reads SGHTA; CDR2 reads FQGNSA. V shed 5 bases and J 1 base; nucleotides not matched to a gene: 5. The CDR3 bases are TGTGCCAGCAGCGCCTCTAGCGGTTCCTACAATGAGCAGTTCTTC. Its translation is CASSASSGSYNEQFF.

V gene TRBV9 combines with J gene TRBJ2-5, with D possibly being TRBD1 or TRBD2 (5 bases each). Germline V gene data show CDR1 as SGDLS and CDR2 as YYNGEE. The CDR3 contains 14 residues. V was cut by 2 bases and J by 1 base, with 9 bases left in between. CDR3 coding DNA: TGTGCCAGCAGCGTTGAGGGGTTCCAAGAGACCCAGTACTTC. Translation gives CASSVEGFQETQYF. Variable domain in full (rest from reference TRBV9 and TRBJ2-5): DSGVTQTPKHLITATGQRVTLRCSPRSGDLSVYWYQQSLDQGLQFLIQYYNGEERAKGNILERFSAQQFPDLHSELNLSSLELGDSALYFCASSVEGFQETQYFGPGTRLLVL.

The rearrangement joins TRBV6-1 to TRBJ1-4; 11 nucleotides agree with TRBD1. CDR3 length: 16 amino acids. Germline CDR1 is MNHNS and CDR2 is SASEGT. J gave up 3 bases and V 2 bases, and 2 bases lay outside the gene matches. As DNA, the CDR3 is TGTGCCAGCAGTGAACCGGGACAGGGGGCTAATGAAAAACTGTTTTTT. Encoded protein: CASSEPGQGANEKLFF.

There are a few counts of this clonotype. CDR3 sequence reads: CASSFGQGPYYEQYF. The CDR3 nucleotides are TGTGCCAGCAGCTTCGGACAGGGGCCCTACTACGAGCAGTACTTC. The chain has TRBV11-1 and TRBJ2-7, with 9 bases aligning to TRBD1. CDR3 length: 15 residues. The J segment lost 3 bases and the V segment lost 3 bases, leaving 6 bases of the junction unmatched. Looked up from germline, CDR1 is SGHAT and CDR2 is FQDESV (reference sequence).

The chain links TRBV12-3 or TRBV12-4 to TRBJ2-2, with D maybe TRBD1 (6 bases). Trimming left V 2 bases short and J 1 base short, with 11 bases between. This CDR3 has 16 residues. In DNA form, the CDR3 reads TGTGCCAGCAGTTTACATCCGGGACAGAACACCGGGGAGCTGTTTTTT. This encodes CASSLHPGQNTGELFF.

The rearrangement joins TRBV20-1 to TRBJ1-2; a possible D gene is TRBD1 (5 bases). Germline V gives CDR1 DFQATT, CDR2 SNEGSKA (reference sequence). The CDR3 has 13 residues. Here the CDR3 DNA reads TGCGGGGCGGACGTCCGCCTGGGCTATGGCTACACCTTC. Residues: CGADVRLGYGYTF.

This clonotype was seen a few times. V and J are TRBV5-1 and TRBJ2-5; possibly TRBD1 for D (5 bases). V was shortened by 0 bases and J by 4 bases, with 10 bases between the two germline ends. The length of the CDR3 is 14 residues. Germline CDR1 is SGHRS and CDR2 is YFSETQ. This CDR3 is CASSLVTDLETQYF. CDR3 DNA: TGCGCCAGCAGCTTGGTGACAGACCTAGAGACCCAGTACTTC.

The table lists this clonotype with a few counts. This chain uses TRBV24-1 with TRBJ1-2; D unresolved. The CDR3 runs to 15 residues. CDR1 is KGHDR and CDR2 is SFDVKD in the germline V gene. The V gene lost 5 bases and the J gene lost 2 bases, with 14 bases spanning the gap. CDR3: CATSGASEANYGYTF. CDR3 nucleotides: TGTGCCACCAGTGGCGCTTCGGAGGCGAACTATGGCTACACCTTC.

The chain has TRBV6-6 and TRBJ2-6; D not resolved. The germline V gene encodes CDR1 MNHNY and CDR2 SVGAGI (reference sequence). This CDR3 region has 12 residues. The V and J ends lost 9 bases and 0 bases respectively, with 3 bases between them. Here the CDR3 DNA reads TGTGCCAGTATCTCTGGGGCCAACGTCCTGACTTTC. It translates to CASISGANVLTF.

V and J are TRBV14 and TRBJ2-1; no clear D. The V end lost 1 base, the J end lost 13 bases, and 23 bases lay between the germline ends. The CDR3 is 16 residues long. Germline V gene lookup returns CDR1 SGHDN and CDR2 FVKESK. CDR3 nucleotides: TGTGCCAGCAGCCAAGTGTTGGGCAGCCTCACTAATATACAGTTCTTC. This encodes CASSQVLGSLTNIQFF. The full variable domain, in which reference TRBV14 and TRBJ2-1 provide the parts outside the CDR3, is EAGVTQFPSHSVIEKGQTVTLRCDPISGHDNLYWYRRVMGKEIKFLLHFVKESKQDESGMPNNRFLAERTGGTYSTLKVQPAELEDSGVYFCASSQVLGSLTNIQFFGPGTRLTVL.

This chain uses TRBV11-3 with TRBJ1-2; 12 bases agree with TRBD1. This CDR3 contains 17 residues. Looked up from germline, CDR1 is SGHNT and CDR2 is YENEEA. V lost 5 bases and J lost 3; bases outside the gene matches: 10. The CDR3 DNA reads TGTGCCAGCAGCCCGGGACAGGGGGCATACGTGGACTATGGCTACACCTTC. Residues: CASSPGQGAYVDYGYTF.

This rearrangement joins TRBV2 to TRBJ2-5; the D gene is possibly TRBD2 (6 bases). The tail of the sequence fits TRBJ2-7 better, so the J call may be wrong. CDR1 and CDR2 (germline): SNHLY, FYNNEI. The CDR3 is 14 residues long. The DNA for the CDR3 is TGTGCCACCCTCAGGGTAACCGGGGGTACCGAGCAGTACTTC. This sequence encodes CATLRVTGGTEQYF.

J is TRBJ1-4 and V is TRBV6-5; D unresolved. This CDR3 is built from 12 residues. Trimming cost V 8 bases and J 8 bases, with 12 bases left between them. The germline CDR1 and CDR2 sequences are MNHEY and SVGAGI. The CDR3 coding sequence is TGTGCCAGCTGTGGGGTGGAGGAAAAACTGTTTTTT. This encodes CASCGVEEKLFF.

This clonotype was observed a few times. The chain couples TRBV28 to TRBJ2-7; D tentatively fits TRBD1 or TRBD2 (5 bases each). Looked up from germline, CDR1 is MDHEN and CDR2 is SYDVKM. Trimming left V 8 bases short and J 4 bases short, with 18 bases between. The CDR3 covers 14 residues. CDR3 loop: CASVGDVPLYEQYF. The CDR3 nucleotides are TGTGCCAGCGTAGGGGACGTCCCTTTGTACGAGCAGTACTTC.

In its sample, this clonotype was seen a few times. CDR3 loop: CASSLKGSYEQYF. CDR3 bases: TGTGCCAGCAGTTTAAAAGGCAGCTACGAGCAGTACTTC. The chain links TRBV27 to TRBJ2-7; D uncertain. The ends were cut back, 2 bases at V and 3 bases at J, with 8 bases in the middle. CDR3 length equals 13 residues. Germline-derived CDR1 and CDR2 are MNHEY and SMNVEV (reference sequence).

This clonotype has a single count. The CDR3 loop reads CASSHPPGLSTEAFF. The CDR3 nucleotides read TGTGCCAGCAGCCACCCACCCGGACTGAGCACTGAAGCTTTCTTT. This rearrangement joins TRBV3-1 to TRBJ1-1; D is unresolved. Between the trimmed V and J ends, which lost 3 bases and 4 bases, there was a span of 15 bases. Germline V lookup: CDR1 LGHDT, CDR2 YNNKEL (reference sequence). This CDR3 spans 15 amino acids.

The chain joins TRBV6-6 to TRBJ2-4; 9 bases map to TRBD1. The DNA end is a closer match to TRBJ2-7, so the J assignment may be wrong. The V gene's germline CDR1 is MNHNY and CDR2 SVGAGI (reference sequence). This CDR3 comprises 15 residues. This chain's CDR3 is CASTELGTGNYEQYF. The CDR3 coding sequence is TGTGCCAGCACCGAGTTAGGGACAGGGAACTACGAGCAGTACTTC.

The gene calls are TRBV19 and TRBJ2-7; D gene ambiguous. From germline, CDR1 is LNHDA and CDR2 SQIVND (reference sequence). The CDR3 covers 15 residues. The V gene lost 3 bases and the J gene lost 3 bases, with 15 bases spanning the gap. The CDR3 coding sequence is TGTGCCAGTAGTATTTACGCAGGTTTAAACTACGAGCAGTACTTC. Its translation is CASSIYAGLNYEQYF.

This chain uses TRBV9 with TRBJ2-4; D call uncertain. The assigned J gene may be wrong: the sequence end matches TRBJ2-7 better. The CDR3 sequence is 15 residues long. Germline V gene data show CDR1 as SGDLS and CDR2 as YYNGEE. As DNA, the CDR3 is TGTGCCAGCAGCCCATATGAAGTCCGTCCTTACGAGCAGTACTTC. Its protein product is CASSPYEVRPYEQYF.

The chain couples TRBV28 to TRBJ2-7; TRBD1 matches 7 bases. The CDR3 sequence is 14 residues long. V was pared by 8 bases and J by 3 bases, with 10 bases of the junction left unmatched. Germline V CDR1 and CDR2: MDHEN, SYDVKM. This chain's CDR3 is CASETGTLDYEQYF. The CDR3 nucleotides read TGTGCCAGCGAGACAGGGACCTTAGACTACGAGCAGTACTTC.

The J gene is TRBJ2-1, the V gene TRBV7-2; 11 positions agree with TRBD1. The length of the CDR3 is 15 residues. With V trimmed by 6 bases and J by 6 bases, 7 bases remained unmatched. CDR1 is SGHTA and CDR2 is FQGNSA in the germline V gene. CDR3 DNA sequence: TGTGCCAGCAGTCGGACAGGGGGCTTTTTCAATGAGCAGTTCTTC. Translating it yields CASSRTGGFFNEQFF.

This clonotype was recorded a few times. The rearrangement links TRBV29-1 to TRBJ2-1; D assignment may be TRBD1 or TRBD2 (6 bases each). Germline lookup yields CDR1 SQVTM and CDR2 ANQGSEA. V gave up 6 bases and J gave up 7 bases, with 19 bases separating them. CDR3 length: 14 amino acids. The CDR3 sequence is CSVPDWGAGNEQFF. CDR3 DNA: TGCAGCGTCCCGGATTGGGGGGCGGGTAATGAGCAGTTCTTC.